The 18 T cell receptor beta chains below were found in one sample sequenced in a study of blood T cell repertoires in COVID-19. Sequencing used immunoSEQ multiplex PCR; TCRdb keeps in-frame clones, though not all of them. The data show fewer than 70,000 clones, about nine tenths seen once. Material: peripheral blood. The receptors were gathered from a man aged 50 to 59 with active COVID-19.

This chain connects TRBV24-1 to TRBJ2-3; D is possibly TRBD2 (5 bases). Trimming cost V 4 bases and J 8 bases, with 9 bases left between them. The CDR3 loop spans 12 amino acids. Germline CDR1 KGHDR, CDR2 SFDVKD. Written as DNA, the CDR3 is TGTGCCACCAGTGAGGACTCCCCTACGCAGTATTTT. Amino acids: CATSEDSPTQYF.

The J gene is TRBJ1-6, the V gene TRBV30; possibly TRBD1 for D (5 bases). Per germline, CDR1 GTSNPN and CDR2 SVGIG (reference sequence). The CDR3 is made up of 14 amino acids. The ends were cut back, 2 bases at V and 8 bases at J, with 13 bases in the middle. The CDR3 nucleotides are TGTGCCTGGAGTAGGGAGGGGAATGATTCACCCCTCCACTTT. Protein: CAWSREGNDSPLHF.

This clone was observed a few times. V usage is TRBV6-2 or TRBV6-3 and J usage is TRBJ2-7; D perhaps matches TRBD1 (6 bases). Germline CDR1 and CDR2: MNHEY and SVGEGT. Trimming took 4 bases from V and 7 from J, leaving 11 bases between them. The CDR3 runs 12 residues. As DNA, the CDR3 is TGTGCCAGCAGTTGGACAGACCGGGAGCAGTACTTC. The encoded protein is CASSWTDREQYF.

This clone showed up just once. The chain carries TRBV19 and TRBJ1-6; D remains unclear. There are 15 residues in the CDR3. V lost 3 bases and J lost 7, with 13 bases in between. From germline, CDR1 is LNHDA and CDR2 SQIVND (reference sequence). The CDR3 loop reads CASSIKEGRNSPLHF. As DNA, the CDR3 is TGTGCCAGTAGTATTAAAGAGGGTCGGAATTCACCCCTCCACTTT.

The rearrangement uses TRBV6-5 and TRBJ2-3; 9 bases agree with TRBD2. Germline-derived CDR1 and CDR2 are MNHEY and SVGAGI. The V and J ends lost 6 bases and 3 bases, in that order; junction bases with no gene match: 7. The CDR3 sequence is 15 residues long. CDR3 sequence: CASRGGRAGTDTQYF. CDR3 nucleotide sequence: TGTGCCAGCAGGGGCGGGAGGGCCGGAACAGATACGCAGTATTTT.

The chain joins TRBV5-4 to TRBJ2-7; 14 nucleotides line up with TRBD2. Germline CDR1 and CDR2: SGHNT and YYREEE (reference sequence). The J segment lost 0 bases and the V segment lost 4 bases, leaving 3 bases of the junction unmatched. CDR3 length equals 16 residues. The DNA of the CDR3 is TGTGCCAGCAGCCAGGGACTAGCGGGGGCCTCCTACGAGCAGTACTTC. Its translation: CASSQGLAGASYEQYF.

V and J are TRBV6-6 and TRBJ2-1; D ambiguous. Germline CDR1 reads MNHNY; CDR2 reads SVGAGI (reference sequence). V lost 7 bases and J 5 bases, leaving 15 bases between the germline ends. This CDR3 spans 14 amino acids. The CDR3 nucleotides read TGTGCCAGCAACTCACGACATATCGACAATGAGCAGTTCTTC. Encoded protein: CASNSRHIDNEQFF.

The rearrangement links TRBV5-6 to TRBJ2-1; maybe TRBD1 (6 bases). V was trimmed by 0 bases and J by 3 bases, leaving 13 bases between them. This CDR3 has 16 residues. Per the germline V gene, CDR1 is SGHDT and CDR2 is YYEEEE. Here the CDR3 DNA reads TGTGCCAGCAGCTTGGGAAGTACAGGGCACTACAATGAGCAGTTCTTC. Protein sequence: CASSLGSTGHYNEQFF.

This rearrangement joins TRBV18 to TRBJ2-5; 7 bases agree with TRBD1. Unmatched junction bases numbered 7, after V lost 5 bases and J lost 1 base. The CDR3 extends over 15 amino acids. Germline V CDR1 and CDR2: KGHSH, LQKENI. CDR3 bases: TGTGCCAGCTCATCCCGGACAGGCGTCCAAGAGACCCAGTACTTC. Amino acid sequence: CASSSRTGVQETQYF.

The CDR3 DNA sequence: TGTGCCAGCAGACCCTTCTCCGGGGAGAACACTGAAGCTTTCTTT. It translates to CASRPFSGENTEAFF. V is TRBV21-1 and J is TRBJ1-1. TRBV21-1 is reported as a pseudogene. This CDR3 region has 15 residues.

This sequence joins TRBV2 and TRBJ1-6, with D tentatively TRBD1 (6 bases). CDR3 size: 14 residues. Germline V lookup: CDR1 SNHLY, CDR2 FYNNEI. Trimming pared 5 bases from V and 8 bases from J, leaving 13 bases between. CDR3 loop: CASSRLGAYSPLHF. The CDR3 nucleotides are TGTGCCAGCAGTAGATTGGGGGCATATTCACCCCTCCACTTT.

The gene calls are TRBV7-3 and TRBJ2-7; 7 bases align to TRBD2. CDR3 size: 18 residues. Per the germline V gene, CDR1 is SGHTA and CDR2 is FQGTGA. Unmatched junction bases numbered 24, after V lost 6 bases and J lost 7 bases. The CDR3, as DNA: TGTGCCAGCAGGAACCGGGCGGGAGCCCCTTCCATCCTAGGGGAGCAGTACTTC. It translates to CASRNRAGAPSILGEQYF.

The V and J genes are TRBV5-4 and TRBJ1-1; D might be TRBD1 (6 bases). V was pared by 1 base and J by 0 bases, with 16 bases between. The germline V gene has CDR1 SGHNT and CDR2 YYREEE (reference sequence). The CDR3 totals 17 residues. CDR3: CASSLKGHPAVNTEAFF. The CDR3 bases are TGTGCCAGCAGCTTGAAGGGACATCCAGCTGTGAACACTGAAGCTTTCTTT.

This clone was observed once. The V gene is TRBV4-1, the J gene TRBJ2-5; the match to TRBD2 covers 10 bases. Unmatched junction bases numbered 8, after V lost 0 bases and J lost 1 base. The CDR3 consists of 18 residues. Germline lookup yields CDR1 MGHRA and CDR2 YSYEKL. CDR3 region: CASSQEGTSVRGQETQYF. CDR3 coding DNA: TGCGCCAGCAGCCAAGAGGGGACTAGCGTGAGGGGCCAAGAGACCCAGTACTTC.

The genes are TRBV19 and TRBJ1-2; 12 bases are shared with TRBD1. The V and J ends lost 7 bases and 4 bases, in that order; junction bases with no gene match: 7. The CDR3 spans 15 residues. Germline V gene sequence: CDR1 LNHDA, CDR2 SQIVND (reference sequence). The CDR3 sequence: CASITGQGAGYGYTF. CDR3 sequence (DNA): TGTGCCAGTATCACGGGACAGGGGGCTGGCTATGGCTACACCTTC.

This chain links TRBV27 with TRBJ1-1; 7 nucleotides align to TRBD1. CDR3 size: 17 residues. J lost 4 bases, V lost 0 bases, and 11 bases had no gene match. Germline V gives CDR1 MNHEY, CDR2 SMNVEV (reference sequence). The CDR3: CASSLSSSTGKGTEAFF. For the CDR3, the DNA is TGTGCCAGCAGTTTATCATCCTCGACAGGGAAGGGCACTGAAGCTTTCTTT.

This clone was observed a single time. The rearrangement joins TRBV24-1 to TRBJ2-3, with D possibly being TRBD2 (6 bases). Germline-derived CDR1 and CDR2 are KGHDR and SFDVKD. The CDR3 runs to 15 residues. The germline V and J ends were trimmed by 4 bases and 3 bases, with 13 bases remaining between them. The CDR3 sequence is CATSESGLGTDTQYF. Written as DNA, the CDR3 is TGTGCCACCAGTGAGTCGGGACTCGGGACAGATACGCAGTATTTT.

The rearrangement uses TRBV6-6 and TRBJ2-2; 8 bases line up with TRBD2. Germline values: CDR1 MNHNY, CDR2 SVGAGI (reference sequence). V dropped 6 bases and J dropped 6; count of bases not matched to a gene: 12. This CDR3 contains 16 residues. The CDR3 loop reads CASRGGLAGYAGELFF. The CDR3 nucleotides are TGTGCCAGCAGGGGAGGGTTAGCGGGGTACGCCGGGGAGCTGTTTTTT.